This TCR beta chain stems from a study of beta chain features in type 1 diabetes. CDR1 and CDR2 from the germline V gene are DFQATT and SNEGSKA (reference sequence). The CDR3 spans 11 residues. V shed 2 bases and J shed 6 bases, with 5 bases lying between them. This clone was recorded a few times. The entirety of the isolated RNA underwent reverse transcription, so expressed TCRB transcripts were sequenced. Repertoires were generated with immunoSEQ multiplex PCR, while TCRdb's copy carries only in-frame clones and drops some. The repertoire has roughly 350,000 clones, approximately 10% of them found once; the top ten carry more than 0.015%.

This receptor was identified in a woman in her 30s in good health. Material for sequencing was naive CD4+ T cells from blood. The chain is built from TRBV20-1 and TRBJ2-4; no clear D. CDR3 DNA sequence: TGCAGTGCTAGATCAGGAAACATTCAGTACTTC. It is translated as CSARSGNIQYF.